These 9 T cell receptor beta chains originate from one sample sequenced in a study of blood T cell repertoires in COVID-19. Repertoires were generated with immunoSEQ multiplex PCR, while TCRdb's copy carries only in-frame clones and drops some. The sample lists 150,000 or so clones, just over 85% seen once, with roughly 7% in the top ten. The sequencing input was peripheral blood. The receptors stem from a man aged 45-65 years with active or convalescent COVID-19.

This clone has a single count. The V gene is TRBV5-5, the J gene TRBJ1-3; no reliable D call. This CDR3 contains 13 residues. In germline, CDR1 is SGHKS, CDR2 YYEKEE (reference sequence). The germline V and J ends were trimmed by 5 bases and 3 bases, with 9 bases remaining between them. The CDR3 DNA sequence: TGTGCCAGCAGTTCCCTGTTTGGAAACACCATATATTTT. It codes for CASSSLFGNTIYF.

V and J are TRBV11-3 and TRBJ2-2; 7 bases agree with TRBD1. J was trimmed by 4 bases and V by 5 bases; bases with no gene match: 1. This CDR3 comprises 13 residues. Looked up from germline, CDR1 is SGHNT and CDR2 is YENEEA. CDR3 protein: CASSTGVTGELFF. As DNA, the CDR3 is TGTGCCAGCAGCACAGGGGTCACCGGGGAGCTGTTTTTT.

A few counts support this clone. The genes are TRBV6-5 and TRBJ1-1; D call uncertain. Germline V lookup: CDR1 MNHEY, CDR2 SVGAGI. With 1 base removed from V and 10 bases from J, the gap between germline ends came to 19 bases. This CDR3 has 15 residues. The CDR3 DNA reads TGTGCCAGCAGTTACTTGGGCATGGAATCCGTAGGAGCTTTCTTT. This sequence encodes CASSYLGMESVGAFF.

The chain links TRBV4-2 to TRBJ1-3; 8 nucleotides agree with TRBD1. Germline CDR1 and CDR2: LGHNA and YNFKEQ. V dropped 5 bases and J dropped 2; count of bases not matched to a gene: 5. The CDR3 has 15 residues. CDR3 region: CASSYGQGTGNTIYF. CDR3 in DNA: TGTGCCAGCAGCTACGGACAGGGAACTGGAAACACCATATATTTT.

The chain uses TRBV18 and TRBJ2-7; D is possibly TRBD1 (5 bases). Trimming removed 2 bases at V and 5 bases at J, with 16 bases between. This CDR3 has 15 residues. In germline, CDR1 is KGHSH, CDR2 LQKENI. The CDR3 DNA reads as TGTGCCAGCTCACCAGGGCAGGGCGCCTTCGACGAGCAGTACTTC. This codes for CASSPGQGAFDEQYF.

This clone appeared a single time. The V gene is TRBV27, the J gene TRBJ1-6; 11 bases match TRBD1. The V gene's germline CDR1 is MNHEY and CDR2 SMNVEV (reference sequence). Trimming at V came to 4 bases and at J to 0 bases, leaving 5 bases not matched to a gene. There are 18 residues in the CDR3. The CDR3 protein is CASSSGQGAGSYNSPLHF. DNA for the CDR3: TGTGCCAGCAGTTCTGGACAGGGGGCGGGCTCCTATAATTCACCCCTCCACTTT.

V and J are TRBV5-1 and TRBJ2-1, with 13 nucleotides matching TRBD2. Germline assignment: CDR1 SGHRS and CDR2 YFSETQ. V gave up 4 bases and J gave up 5 bases; unmatched junction bases: 3. This CDR3 is 15 amino acids long. CDR3 sequence: CASSLLAGGNNEQFF. The DNA for the CDR3 is TGCGCCAGCAGCCTACTAGCGGGGGGGAACAATGAGCAGTTCTTC.

V is TRBV4-2 and J is TRBJ1-6, with D possibly being TRBD1 (6 bases). CDR1 is LGHNA and CDR2 is YNFKEQ in the germline V gene. Trimming pared 1 base from V and 5 bases from J, leaving 9 bases between. CDR3 size: 15 residues. CDR3: CASSQGTANNSPLHF. In nucleotides, the CDR3 is TGTGCCAGCAGCCAAGGGACAGCCAATAATTCACCCCTCCACTTT.

This chain uses TRBV27 with TRBJ2-3, with TRBD2 matching 7 bases. The J segment lost 6 bases and the V segment lost 2 bases, leaving 8 bases of the junction unmatched. In germline, CDR1 is MNHEY, CDR2 SMNVEV (reference sequence). The CDR3 length is 15 residues. The CDR3 DNA reads as TGTGCCAGCAGTTTAGAGGGACTACGATATGATACGCAGTATTTT. Protein sequence: CASSLEGLRYDTQYF.